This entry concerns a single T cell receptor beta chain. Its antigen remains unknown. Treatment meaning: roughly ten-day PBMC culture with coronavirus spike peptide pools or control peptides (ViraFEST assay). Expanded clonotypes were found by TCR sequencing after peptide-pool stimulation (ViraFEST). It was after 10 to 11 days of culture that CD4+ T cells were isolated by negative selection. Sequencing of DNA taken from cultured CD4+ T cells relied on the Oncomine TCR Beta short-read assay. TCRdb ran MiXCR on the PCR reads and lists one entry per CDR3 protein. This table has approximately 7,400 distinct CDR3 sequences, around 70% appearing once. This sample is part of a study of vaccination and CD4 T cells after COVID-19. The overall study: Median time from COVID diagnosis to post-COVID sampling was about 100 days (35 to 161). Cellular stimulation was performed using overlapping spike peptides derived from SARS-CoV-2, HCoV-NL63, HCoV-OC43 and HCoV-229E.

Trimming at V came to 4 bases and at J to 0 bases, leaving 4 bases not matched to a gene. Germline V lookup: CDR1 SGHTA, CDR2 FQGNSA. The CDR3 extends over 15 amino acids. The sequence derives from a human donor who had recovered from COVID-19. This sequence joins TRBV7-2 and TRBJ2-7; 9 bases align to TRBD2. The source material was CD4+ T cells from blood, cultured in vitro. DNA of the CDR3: TGTGCCAGCAGCTACAGCGGGAGGAGCTCCTACGAGCAGTACTTC. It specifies CASSYSGRSSYEQYF.